One sample yielded the 21 T cell receptor beta chains listed below, sequenced in a study of blood T cell repertoires in COVID-19. Data came from immunoSEQ multiplex PCR; TCRdb stores just in-frame clones and leaves some out. Among some 130,000 clones listed, roughly 80% were seen once. Sequenced material: PBMCs or T cells enriched from blood (not recorded which). The receptors shown here come from a man aged 30 to 39 who had recovered from COVID-19.

The chain links TRBV27 to TRBJ1-2; 9 nucleotides match TRBD1. The V gene end was trimmed by 5 bases and the J gene end by 8 bases; junction bases not matched to a gene: 9. Germline CDR1 is MNHEY and CDR2 is SMNVEV (reference sequence). The CDR3 spans 14 residues. The CDR3 is CASSTRQGVSGYTF. CDR3 DNA: TGTGCCAGCAGTACCCGACAGGGGGTGAGCGGCTACACCTTC.

The chain joins TRBV19 to TRBJ2-7; TRBD1 matches at 7 bases. V lost 3 bases, J lost 2 bases, and 4 bases stayed unmatched. CDR1 and CDR2 from the germline V gene are LNHDA and SQIVND (reference sequence). The CDR3 covers 14 residues. The CDR3 nucleotides are TGTGCCAGTAGTATGGGACAGCATCCCTACGAGCAGTACTTC. Its protein product is CASSMGQHPYEQYF. Filled out from reference TRBV19 and TRBJ2-7, the complete variable domain reads DGGITQSPKYLFRKEGQNVTLSCEQNLNHDAMYWYRQDPGQGLRLIYYSQIVNDFQKGDIAEGYSVSREKKESFPLTVTSAQKNPTAFYLCASSMGQHPYEQYFGPGTRLTVT.

The rearrangement links TRBV2 to TRBJ2-3, with 11 bases fitting TRBD2. J gave up 1 base and V 4 bases, and 4 bases lay outside the gene matches. This CDR3 is 16 amino acids long. Per germline, CDR1 SNHLY and CDR2 FYNNEI. The CDR3 sequence is CASSGLLAGGTDTQYF. The CDR3 DNA reads TGTGCCAGCAGTGGTCTACTAGCGGGGGGCACAGATACGCAGTATTTT.

This chain links TRBV20-1 with TRBJ1-2; TRBD1 matches 7 bases. The J segment lost 7 bases and the V segment lost 5 bases, leaving 4 bases of the junction unmatched. CDR1 DFQATT and CDR2 SNEGSKA come from the germline V gene (reference sequence). CDR3 length equals 11 residues. DNA of the CDR3: TGCAGTGCTTTAGGGGGCTCTGGCTACACCTTC. This codes for CSALGGSGYTF.

The genes are TRBV2 and TRBJ1-5, with 7 bases identical to TRBD1. CDR3 length: 19 residues. J was trimmed by 2 bases and V by 3 bases; bases with no gene match: 16. In germline, CDR1 is SNHLY, CDR2 FYNNEI. The CDR3: CASSDIVYTGVRGNQPQHF. The DNA of the CDR3 is TGTGCCAGCAGTGACATCGTCTACACAGGGGTTCGGGGCAATCAGCCCCAGCATTTT.

The chain carries TRBV6-5 and TRBJ2-4; D gene uncertain. Germline assignment: CDR1 MNHEY and CDR2 SVGAGI. There are 13 residues in the CDR3. The V end lost 6 bases, the J end lost 0 bases, and 6 bases lay between the germline ends. The CDR3 bases are TGTGCCAGCAGGGCCGAAGCCAAAAACATTCAGTACTTC. Protein product: CASRAEAKNIQYF.

This clone was observed a handful of times. This sequence joins TRBV27 and TRBJ1-1, with unresolved D. V was pared by 4 bases and J by 1 base, with 4 bases between. The CDR3 is 12 amino acids. The germline V gene has CDR1 MNHEY and CDR2 SMNVEV (reference sequence). Here the CDR3 reads CASSSGNTEAFF. The CDR3 nucleotides read TGTGCCAGCAGTTCGGGGAACACTGAAGCTTTCTTT.

The chain uses TRBV10-1 and TRBJ1-1; D not resolved. Germline CDR1 WNHNN, CDR2 SYGVQD (reference sequence). The ends were cut back, 2 bases at V and 1 base at J, with 5 bases in the middle. The CDR3 sequence is 13 residues long. The CDR3 reads CASSEGRNTEAFF. CDR3 coding DNA: TGCGCCAGCAGTGAGGGCAGGAACACTGAAGCTTTCTTT.

This chain uses TRBV12-5 with TRBJ2-5; TRBD2 agrees at 11 bases. V dropped 4 bases and J dropped 5; count of bases not matched to a gene: 12. The CDR3 runs 17 residues. Germline CDR1 reads LGHNT; CDR2 reads FRNRAP. CDR3 loop: CASGSAAPLAGGETQYF. The CDR3 bases are TGTGCTAGTGGTTCCGCCGCCCCCTTAGCGGGGGGGGAGACCCAGTACTTC. The full variable domain, in which reference TRBV12-5 and TRBJ2-5 provide the parts outside the CDR3, is DARVTQTPRHKVTEMGQEVTMRCQPILGHNTVFWYRQTMMQGLELLAYFRNRAPLDDSGMPKDRFSAEMPDATLATLKIQPSEPRDSAVYFCASGSAAPLAGGETQYFGPGTRLLVL.

The chain carries TRBV27 and TRBJ2-4; 7 bases are shared with TRBD2. CDR3 length: 17 amino acids. V shed 5 bases and J 0 bases; nucleotides not matched to a gene: 10. The germline CDR1 and CDR2 sequences are MNHEY and SMNVEV (reference sequence). This chain's CDR3 is CASSELSGGIAKNIQYF. As DNA, the CDR3 is TGTGCCAGCAGTGAGCTCTCCGGGGGGATAGCCAAAAACATTCAGTACTTC.

This chain connects TRBV15 to TRBJ2-3; the match to TRBD1 covers 8 bases. V shed 3 bases, J shed 1 base, and the junction held 6 bases outside the gene matches. This CDR3 is built from 16 residues. CDR1 and CDR2 from the germline V gene are LNHNV and YYDKDF (reference sequence). This CDR3 reads CATSSNDRGGTDTQYF. The CDR3 DNA reads TGTGCCACCAGCAGCAATGACAGGGGCGGCACAGATACGCAGTATTTT.

This chain connects TRBV5-4 to TRBJ2-2; D perhaps matches TRBD2 (5 bases). This CDR3 spans 14 amino acids. V shed 2 bases and J shed 5 bases, with 10 bases lying between them. Germline CDR1 and CDR2: SGHNT and YYREEE (reference sequence). Here the CDR3 DNA reads TGTGCCAGCAGCTTTAGCGTGGGGACCGGGGAGCTGTTTTTT. Amino acids: CASSFSVGTGELFF.

In this sample, this clone turned up a few times. The chain joins TRBV24-1 to TRBJ2-1; 7 bases agree with TRBD1. Losses at the gene ends were 3 bases for V and 12 bases for J; bases not matched to a gene: 7. This CDR3 has 13 residues. CDR1 and CDR2 from the germline V gene are KGHDR and SFDVKD. The chain's CDR3 is CATSDDGPGGQFF. The CDR3 nucleotides are TGTGCCACCAGTGATGATGGACCAGGGGGGCAGTTCTTC.

The CDR3 coding sequence is TGTGCCAGTAGTATAGGGACAGGCCTTTCTAGCAATCAGCCCCAGCATTTT. It yields the protein CASSIGTGLSSNQPQHF. This chain connects TRBV19 to TRBJ1-5, with 7 bases lining up with TRBD1. The germline V gene encodes CDR1 LNHDA and CDR2 SQIVND (reference sequence). With 1 base clipped from V and 0 bases from J, the junction kept 6 bases outside the gene matches. The CDR3 runs to 17 residues.

The chain joins TRBV19 to TRBJ1-1, with 10 bases that match TRBD1. After removal of 5 bases from V and 1 base from J, the junction contained 1 base not matched to a gene. Germline values: CDR1 LNHDA, CDR2 SQIVND (reference sequence). This CDR3 region has 14 residues. CDR3 sequence: CASSDRGRNTEAFF. The CDR3 DNA follows: TGTGCCAGTAGTGACAGGGGGCGGAACACTGAAGCTTTCTTT.

The V gene is TRBV10-3, the J gene TRBJ2-1; D remains unclear. The CDR3 is 13 residues long. CDR1 and CDR2 from the germline V gene are ENHRY and SYGVKD. Trimming cost V 2 bases and J 5 bases, with 7 bases left between them. The CDR3 is CAISESRDNEQFF. DNA of the CDR3: TGTGCCATCAGTGAGAGTCGGGACAATGAGCAGTTCTTC.

This clone was counted only a few times. The chain uses TRBV6-5 and TRBJ2-7; a possible D gene is TRBD2 (5 bases). V lost 2 bases and J lost 0, with 14 bases in between. The CDR3 loop spans 16 amino acids. Germline V gene sequence: CDR1 MNHEY, CDR2 SVGAGI. This CDR3 reads CASSYESVGLSYEQYF. The CDR3 nucleotides read TGTGCCAGCAGTTACGAGTCGGTAGGACTCTCCTACGAGCAGTACTTC.

This clone showed up just a few times. The chain uses TRBV3-1 (or the pseudogene TRBV3-2) and TRBJ1-6, with a tentative D call TRBD1 (5 bases). This CDR3 spans 19 amino acids. Deletions cut 0 bases from V and 3 bases from J, with 18 bases between. Per the germline V gene, CDR1 is LGHDT and CDR2 is YNNKEL (reference sequence). DNA of the CDR3: TGTGCCAGCAGCCAAGACGCCCCGCGGGGGGGATTCTATAATTCACCCCTCCACTTT. Protein: CASSQDAPRGGFYNSPLHF.

DNA for the CDR3: TGTGCCAGCAGCCAAGACGGGGAACTACAAGACAGCACAGATACGCAGTATTTT. This translates into CASSQDGELQDSTDTQYF. The chain employs TRBV3-1 (or the pseudogene TRBV3-2) and TRBJ2-3, with D perhaps TRBD2 (5 bases). V was clipped by 0 bases and J by 0 bases, with 16 bases between them. The CDR3 runs 18 residues. Per the germline V gene, CDR1 is LGHDT and CDR2 is YNNKEL (reference sequence).

The chain employs TRBV6-5 and TRBJ2-1, with TRBD1 matching 9 bases. The V and J ends lost 6 bases and 2 bases, in that order; junction bases with no gene match: 5. Germline V gene lookup returns CDR1 MNHEY and CDR2 SVGAGI. The CDR3 length is 15 residues. CDR3 nucleotide sequence: TGTGCCAGCAGACCGAGACAGGGGGCCTACAATGAGCAGTTCTTC. Translated: CASRPRQGAYNEQFF.

The CDR3: CASSKRGQETQYF. The CDR3 DNA reads as TGTGCCAGCAGCAAGCGGGGGCAAGAGACCCAGTACTTC. The chain links TRBV3-1 (or the pseudogene TRBV3-2) to TRBJ2-5; 8 bases line up with TRBD2. The V segment lost 5 bases and the J segment 2 bases; nucleotides outside the gene matches: 1. CDR1 and CDR2 (germline): LGHDT, YNNKEL (reference sequence). The CDR3 has 13 amino acids.